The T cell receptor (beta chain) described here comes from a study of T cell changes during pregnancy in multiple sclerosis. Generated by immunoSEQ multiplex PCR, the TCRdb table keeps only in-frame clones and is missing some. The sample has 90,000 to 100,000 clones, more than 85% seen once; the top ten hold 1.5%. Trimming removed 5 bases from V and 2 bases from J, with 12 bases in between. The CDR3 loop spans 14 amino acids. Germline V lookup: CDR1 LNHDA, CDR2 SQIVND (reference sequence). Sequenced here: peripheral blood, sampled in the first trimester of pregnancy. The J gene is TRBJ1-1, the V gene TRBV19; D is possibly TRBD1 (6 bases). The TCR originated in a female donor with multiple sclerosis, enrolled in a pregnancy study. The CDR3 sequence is CASSPGTPNTEAFF. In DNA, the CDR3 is TGTGCCAGTAGTCCTGGGACACCTAACACTGAAGCTTTCTTT.